The clone carrying this TCR beta chain was seen only a few times. Its antigen is not known. This record belongs to a study of human T cells and chemical hapten exposure. About the research overall: Investigators sensitized about 2 cm by about 2 cm of upper inner arm skin with 2% DPC. The patient population, which was mostly female, had alopecia areata, totalis or universalis. From small differences in pooled library volume came most of the variation in per-sample TCR yields. Study-wide findings and caveats: Given that the donors had alopecia, their immune response may differ from that seen in healthy people.

Using its own MiXCR run on the RACE reads, TCRdb lists one record per CDR3 protein. In the table there are about 85,000 distinct CDR3 sequences, 8.5% of which are singletons. Time point defined: pre-sensitization, week 0. Noted treatment: therapeutic diphenylcyclopropenone sensitization with weekly scalp DPC. Sequencing used whole blood, obtained in connection with sensitization to the hapten diphenylcyclopropenone (DPC). This clonotype was sampled from a man between 35 and 55 years old with alopecia areata. Some clones in this sample may be carry-over from other donors' samples.

CDR3 loop: CASISGQGYEQYF. The CDR3 DNA reads as TGTGCCAGCATTTCCGGCCAAGGATACGAGCAGTACTTC. This chain connects TRBV6-5 to TRBJ2-7; D remains unclear. CDR1 is MNHEY and CDR2 is SVGAGI in the germline V gene. This CDR3 is 13 amino acids long. Trimming stripped 7 bases from V and 4 bases from J, with 14 bases between.